A selection of T cell receptor beta chains follows, all from one sample in a study of cytomegalovirus exposure and HLA in healthy donors. Repertoires were generated with immunoSEQ multiplex PCR, while TCRdb's copy carries only in-frame clones and drops some. The sample records 100,000 to 150,000 clones, roughly 70% being singletons. The sample was PBMCs. The source of these receptors is a man in his forties or fifties in good health and CMV-seropositive. Both conserved end residues are part of each CDR3. Each record gives: V gene, clone size, J gene, D gene, CDR3 DNA, CDR3 protein. A D gene is named only where the DNA matches it firmly. Only some rows state a clone size, as once, few, many or a class for expanded clones.

>TRBV27|few|TRBJ1-2|.
TGTGCCAGCAGTTCCCCGGGCAGGGGTAAGAGCTACACCTTC
CASSSPGRGKSYTF
>TRBV7-7|.|TRBJ2-2|TRBD1
TGTGCCAGCAGCTTAGAGAGGGCAGGGGGCCACACCGGGGAGCTGTTTTTT
CASSLERAGGHTGELFF
>TRBV7-2|.|TRBJ1-5|.
TGTGCCAGCAGCTTAGATCAGGGGAGCAATCAGCCCCAGCATTTT
CASSLDQGSNQPQHF
>TRBV11-2|.|TRBJ2-3|.
TGTGCCAGCAGCCCGTCCGCGAGGAGCACAGATACGCAGTATTTT
CASSPSARSTDTQYF
>TRBV19|.|TRBJ2-7|TRBD1
TGTACCAGTACTCAGTCCCGGGACAGGGACGAGCAGTACTTC
CTSTQSRDRDEQYF
>TRBV7-8|.|TRBJ2-2|.
TGTGCCAGCAGCTTAGGGACTCCCAACACCGGGGAGCTGTTTTTT
CASSLGTPNTGELFF
>TRBV2|.|TRBJ2-7|TRBD2
TGTGCCAGCAGCGGACTAGCGGGTCTCTACGAGCAGTACTTC
CASSGLAGLYEQYF
>TRBV2|.|TRBJ2-1|.
TGTGCCGGGGGGACGGGGTACAATGAGCAGTTCTTC
CAGGTGYNEQFF
>TRBV28|.|TRBJ2-3|TRBD2
TGTGCCAGTTCGCCCGGGACTAGCGGGAGGGGCACAGATACGCAGTATTTT
CASSPGTSGRGTDTQYF
>TRBV7-2|.|TRBJ2-3|.
TGTGCCAGCAGCCTCCGCACAGATACGCAGTATTTT
CASSLRTDTQYF
>TRBV19|.|TRBJ1-1|TRBD1
TGTGCCAGTAACAAACCGGGACAGCCGAACACTGAAGCTTTCTTT
CASNKPGQPNTEAFF
>TRBV2|.|TRBJ1-2|.
TGTGCCAGCAATTCCTTACGCGGGAACTATGGCTACACCTTC
CASNSLRGNYGYTF
>TRBV5-1|.|TRBJ2-3|TRBD1
TGCGCCAGCAGCAAGGGACAGGGGGCGGGGGACACAGATACGCAGTATTTT
CASSKGQGAGDTDTQYF
>TRBV2|.|TRBJ2-7|TRBD2
TGTGCCAGCACCGGGAGGGCTAGATTTCCAAGCTCCTACGAGCAGTACTTC
CASTGRARFPSSYEQYF
>TRBV18|few|TRBJ1-1|.
TGTGCCAGCTCACGGGCCAGGGCAACTGAAGCTTTCTTT
CASSRARATEAFF
>TRBV29-1|.|TRBJ1-2|.
TGCAGCGTCTCATTCGGGGGGCGGGACGGCTACACCTTC
CSVSFGGRDGYTF
>TRBV10-2|.|TRBJ2-3|.
TGCGCCAGCAGTACTAGCACAGATACGCAGTATTTT
CASSTSTDTQYF
>TRBV5-4|few|TRBJ2-7|.
TGTGCCAGCAGCTTTGACAGCTACGAGCAGTACTTC
CASSFDSYEQYF
>TRBV5-1|few|TRBJ1-6|.
TGCGCCAGCAGCTTGACAGGAGAGGATTCACCCCTCCACTTT
CASSLTGEDSPLHF
>TRBV2|.|TRBJ1-1|.
TGTGCCAGCGTCAGGCAGGGGAACACTGAAGCTTTCTTT
CASVRQGNTEAFF
>TRBV5-1|.|TRBJ2-4|TRBD2
TGCGCCAGCAGCGTGACTAGCGGGGGGGCCGGGGCCAAAAACATTCAGTACTTC
CASSVTSGGAGAKNIQYF
>TRBV7-9|.|TRBJ1-1|.
TGTGCCAGCAGCTTAGGGGGAGGTGACACTGAAGCTTTCTTT
CASSLGGGDTEAFF
>TRBV6-5|.|TRBJ2-7|.
TGTGCCAGCACCAACGTACAGGGTCCCTACGAGCAGTACTTC
CASTNVQGPYEQYF
>TRBV7-6|.|TRBJ2-3|.
TGTGCCAGCAGCTTAGCGCAGGATACGCAGTATTTT
CASSLAQDTQYF
>TRBV6-1|.|TRBJ1-6|TRBD1
TGTGCCAGCAGTGAAGTAGGGCAGGGGGCGAGGAATTCACCCCTCCACTTT
CASSEVGQGARNSPLHF
>TRBV2|once|TRBJ1-4|TRBD1
TGTGCCAGCAGTGGGAACAGGGGTGCTAATGAAAAACTGTTTTTT
CASSGNRGANEKLFF
>TRBV5-6|.|TRBJ2-5|TRBD2
TGTGCCAGCACCGGGACGGGGGGAGAGACCCAGTACTTC
CASTGTGGETQYF
>TRBV4-1|few|TRBJ1-4|TRBD1
TGCGCCAGCAGCCCCGACAGGGGAAACGAAAAACTGTTTTTT
CASSPDRGNEKLFF
>TRBV7-9|few|TRBJ1-5|TRBD1
TGTGCCAGCAGCCCCTCGGTGGCAGGGGGAGCTCAGCCCCAGCATTTT
CASSPSVAGGAQPQHF
>TRBV27|.|TRBJ1-2|TRBD1
TGTGCCAGCAGTTTCCGACAGGGGATGGATGGCTACACCTTC
CASSFRQGMDGYTF
>TRBV27|.|TRBJ2-1|TRBD2
TGTGCCAGCAGTCCTATCGGACTAGCGGGGGTGGATGAGCAGTTCTTC
CASSPIGLAGVDEQFF
>TRBV2|once|TRBJ2-7|TRBD1
TGTGCCAGCAGCGACGGGACAGGACGGTACGGGCAGTACTTC
CASSDGTGRYGQYF